Sequencing of this T cell receptor beta chain was carried out in a study of brain T cells in children with intractable seizures. Some clones are missing from TCRdb's copy, which holds only in-frame ones; the method was immunoSEQ multiplex PCR. The sample contains 80,000 or so clones, roughly 91% of which appear only once. The CDR3 length is 14 residues. Trimming shortened V by 4 bases and J by 4 bases, and 10 bases separated the two germline ends. Germline CDR1 reads SGHVS; CDR2 reads FNYEAQ. The sequencing used peripheral blood, collected at surgery. The rearrangement joins TRBV7-6 to TRBJ2-2; D gene ambiguous. The source of this sequence is a boy younger than two with tuberous sclerosis and intractable seizures. The CDR3 loop is CASSSGRFTGELFF. The CDR3, as DNA: TGTGCCAGCAGCTCAGGCCGGTTCACCGGGGAGCTGTTTTTT.